A single sample is the source of the 9 T cell receptor beta chains below, sequenced in a study of blood T cell repertoires in COVID-19. The protocol was immunoSEQ multiplex PCR, while the TCRdb copy is restricted to in-frame clones and leaves out a portion. Of about 78,000 clones in the sample, roughly 87% are singletons; the top ten hold 4.5% to 6%. Sequenced sample: peripheral blood. These receptors came from an elderly woman with active or convalescent COVID-19.

This chain connects TRBV18 to TRBJ2-3; D unresolved. The V gene's germline CDR1 is KGHSH and CDR2 LQKENI. There are 15 residues in the CDR3. Trimming cost V 3 bases and J 2 bases, with 12 bases left between them. The CDR3 nucleotides read TGTGCCAGCTCACCTAAGCTAGAAAACACAGATACGCAGTATTTT. This translates into CASSPKLENTDTQYF. The variable domain in full, with the rest retrieved from reference TRBV18 and TRBJ2-3, is NAGVMQNPRHLVRRRGQEARLRCSPMKGHSHVYWYRQLPEEGLKFMVYLQKENIIDESGMPKERFSAEFPKEGPSILRIQQVVRGDSAAYFCASSPKLENTDTQYFGPGTRLTVL.

V gene TRBV6-5 combines with J gene TRBJ2-1, with 9 bases matching TRBD2. V dropped 0 bases and J dropped 8; count of bases not matched to a gene: 5. Germline CDR1 and CDR2: MNHEY and SVGAGI. The CDR3 extends over 15 amino acids. CDR3 in DNA: TGTGCCAGCAGTTACTCCGGTAGCGGGAGTGATGAGCAGTTCTTC. Its protein is CASSYSGSGSDEQFF.

The rearrangement links TRBV7-2 to TRBJ2-5; TRBD2 agrees at 14 bases. Germline assignment: CDR1 SGHTA and CDR2 FQGNSA. The CDR3 covers 15 residues. V was clipped by 5 bases and J by 4 bases; unmatched bases: 3. Here the CDR3 reads CASSHGLAGGETQYF. The CDR3 DNA reads as TGTGCCAGCAGCCACGGACTAGCGGGGGGAGAGACCCAGTACTTC.

The chain joins TRBV11-2 to TRBJ1-4; D may be TRBD1 (6 bases). Germline-derived CDR1 and CDR2 are SGHAT and FQNNGV. The CDR3 is 13 residues long. V dropped 5 bases and J dropped 7 bases, with 11 bases sitting between them. The CDR3 spells CASSVRDIEKLFF. Written as DNA, the CDR3 is TGTGCCAGCAGCGTCCGGGACATTGAAAAACTGTTTTTT.

This chain connects TRBV21-1 to TRBJ2-3; the table assigns TRBD1, which was not confirmed against the DNA. TRBV21-1 is a listed pseudogene. The CDR3 has 12 residues. The CDR3 protein is CASSRALSPGYF. The CDR3 nucleotides are TGTGCCAGCAGCAGAGCTTTGAGCCCAGGGTATTTT.

J is TRBJ1-5 and V is TRBV5-1; D perhaps matches TRBD1 (5 bases). The length of the CDR3 is 15 residues. The germline V gene has CDR1 SGHRS and CDR2 YFSETQ. V lost 0 bases and J 7 bases, leaving 14 bases between the germline ends. The DNA for the CDR3 is TGCGCCAGCAGCTTGGGGCTCCAGGGTATGCAGCCCCAGCATTTT. It is translated as CASSLGLQGMQPQHF.

V gene TRBV13 combines with J gene TRBJ1-4; 9 positions agree with TRBD1. Germline trimming cut 6 bases from V and 10 bases from J; bases unmatched to any gene: 9. The CDR3 is 14 residues long. Germline V gives CDR1 PRHDT, CDR2 FYEKMQ (reference sequence). The CDR3 nucleotides are TGTGCCAGCAGGCGAACAGGGGGCTCGGGAAAACTGTTTTTT. Translation: CASRRTGGSGKLFF.

The chain uses TRBV7-3 and TRBJ2-7; 7 bases line up with TRBD2. Germline values: CDR1 SGHTA, CDR2 FQGTGA. V shed 5 bases, J shed 3 bases, and the junction held 10 bases outside the gene matches. The CDR3 covers 15 residues. The CDR3, as DNA: TGTGCCAGCAGCGTAGCGTCGGGGGAGGGCTACGAGCAGTACTTC. This gives the protein CASSVASGEGYEQYF.

This clone was seen a few times. This rearrangement joins TRBV28 to TRBJ1-6; 7 bases map to TRBD1. CDR3 size: 15 residues. Germline V gene data show CDR1 as MDHEN and CDR2 as SYDVKM. V shed 6 bases and J 4 bases; nucleotides not matched to a gene: 6. The CDR3, as DNA: TGTGCCAGCAGCCCAACAGGGGCGTATAATTCACCCCTCCACTTT. This encodes CASSPTGAYNSPLHF.